The 15 T cell receptor beta chains listed next were all sequenced from one sample in a study of blood T cell repertoires in COVID-19 (dated by TCRdb to 2020 to 2022). Library method: the immunoSEQ multiplex PCR assay. The table was pulled from immuneACCESS by TCRdb, which kept in-frame rearrangements only. Such tables lose some clones; where checked, under half of the loss comes from unresolved V genes, and the rest has no known cause. The sample contains 270,000 or so clones, about 91% of them found a single time. The top ten constitute around 1.2% of the sample. Material for sequencing was PBMCs or T cells enriched from blood (not recorded which). These receptors were collected from a middle-aged woman with acute COVID-19.

This rearrangement joins TRBV21-1 to TRBJ2-1; no check of the table's D call, TRBD2, against the DNA was made. TRBV21-1 is a pseudogene. The CDR3 length is 17 residues. The CDR3 nucleotides read TGTGCCAGCAGCAAAGGTCGGCTAGCGCGTACCTACAATGAGCAGTTCTTC. Its protein is CASSKGRLARTYNEQFF.

This chain links TRBV3-1 (or the pseudogene TRBV3-2) with TRBJ2-1, with TRBD2 as a possible D gene (5 bases). This CDR3 is 14 amino acids long. Trimming took off 4 bases at V and 5 bases at J, with 12 bases between the two ends. The germline V gene encodes CDR1 LGHDT and CDR2 YNNKEL (reference sequence). CDR3 coding DNA: TGTGCCAGCAGCCTACGCGGGTGGGACAATGAGCAGTTCTTC. It yields the protein CASSLRGWDNEQFF.

DNA for the CDR3: TGTGCCAGCAGCCCCGGGGAGGGGGTGAACACTGAAGCTTTCTTT. Its protein product is CASSPGEGVNTEAFF. This chain links TRBV5-8 with TRBJ1-1; weak D call: TRBD1 (6 bases). Trimming left V 4 bases short and J 0 bases short, with 13 bases between. Germline CDR1 and CDR2: SGHTS and YDEGEE. The CDR3 totals 15 residues.

The chain has TRBV4-2 and TRBJ2-1, with D perhaps TRBD1 (5 bases). This CDR3 has 18 residues. V lost 4 bases, J lost 4 bases, and 23 bases lay in between. Germline CDR1 and CDR2: LGHNA and YNFKEQ. CDR3 nucleotides: TGTGCCAGCAGCCCATTGGGGCGACAGATGATTTCTTACAATGAGCAGTTCTTC. This encodes CASSPLGRQMISYNEQFF.

The gene calls are TRBV29-1 and TRBJ1-3; TRBD1 matches 7 bases. V was clipped by 7 bases and J by 0 bases; unmatched bases: 3. CDR3 length: 13 residues. CDR1 and CDR2 from the germline V gene are SQVTM and ANQGSEA. The CDR3: CSAAGGSGNTIYF. The CDR3 DNA follows: TGCAGCGCGGCAGGGGGCTCTGGAAACACCATATATTTT. The variable domain in full, with the rest retrieved from reference TRBV29-1 and TRBJ1-3, is SAVISQKPSRDICQRGTSLTIQCQVDSQVTMMFWYRQQPGQSLTLIATANQGSEATYESGFVIDKFPISRPNLTFSTLTVSNMSPEDSSIYLCSAAGGSGNTIYFGEGSWLTVV.

The chain is built from TRBV5-4 and TRBJ2-1, with TRBD2 matching over 8 bases. The CDR3 contains 14 residues. Trimming cost V 6 bases and J 8 bases; bases outside gene matches: 10. Germline CDR1 and CDR2: SGHNT and YYREEE (reference sequence). Here the CDR3 DNA reads TGTGCCAGCACCCAAGCGGGAGCCCTCCATGAGCAGTTCTTC. This encodes CASTQAGALHEQFF. Filled out from reference TRBV5-4 and TRBJ2-1, the complete variable domain reads ETGVTQSPTHLIKTRGQQVTLRCSSQSGHNTVSWYQQALGQGPQFIFQYYREEENGRGNFPPRFSGLQFPNYSSELNVNALELDDSALYLCASTQAGALHEQFFGPGTRLTVL.

This sequence joins TRBV28 and TRBJ1-1; D not resolved. The CDR3 loop spans 13 amino acids. Germline loops: CDR1 MDHEN, CDR2 SYDVKM. V was trimmed by 1 base and J by 10 bases, leaving 13 bases between them. The CDR3 DNA reads as TGTGCCAGCAGTTTATCTGGGGAGGATAGAGCTTTCTTT. This gives the protein CASSLSGEDRAFF.

CDR3 DNA sequence: TGTGCCAGTAGTTTTGGACACCGAGCTAACTATGGCTACACCTTC. This encodes CASSFGHRANYGYTF. The chain employs TRBV19 and TRBJ1-2; perhaps TRBD1 as D (5 bases). Germline V CDR1 and CDR2: LNHDA, SQIVND (reference sequence). This CDR3 has 15 residues. V was trimmed by 5 bases and J by 0 bases, leaving 13 bases between them.

This clone was detected once. This rearrangement joins TRBV28 to TRBJ1-2; D is unclear. The CDR3 has 14 residues. V was pared by 5 bases and J by 1 base, with 11 bases between. Looked up from germline, CDR1 is MDHEN and CDR2 is SYDVKM. CDR3 region: CASSTAGSNYGYTF. CDR3 DNA sequence: TGTGCCAGCAGTACCGCAGGAAGTAACTATGGCTACACCTTC.

The chain is built from TRBV5-5 and TRBJ2-2; 9 positions agree with TRBD1. The CDR3 is made up of 16 amino acids. Trimming took 4 bases from V and 3 from J; bases not matched to a gene: 7. The germline CDR1 and CDR2 sequences are SGHKS and YYEKEE (reference sequence). CDR3 DNA: TGTGCCAGCAGCCCCAGACAGGGGGTCGACACCGGGGAGCTGTTTTTT. Translated: CASSPRQGVDTGELFF.

This clone was counted a single time. The chain joins TRBV28 to TRBJ2-6, with TRBD2 identical over 10 bases. Germline CDR1 reads MDHEN; CDR2 reads SYDVKM. The CDR3 has 17 amino acids. V was pared by 2 bases and J by 0 bases, with 1 base of the junction left unmatched. The CDR3 sequence: CASSLTSGISGANVLTF. The CDR3, as DNA: TGTGCCAGCAGTTTAACTAGCGGGATCTCTGGGGCCAACGTCCTGACTTTC.

The sample holds a few counts of this clone. The V and J genes are TRBV10-2 and TRBJ2-7; TRBD1 aligns across 8 bases. Trimming at V came to 10 bases and at J to 7 bases, leaving 12 bases not matched to a gene. The CDR3 length is 13 residues. From germline, CDR1 is WSHSY and CDR2 SAAADI. CDR3 DNA: TGCGCCAAGGATGACAGGGGCTTCTGGGAGCAGTACGTC. As protein: CAKDDRGFWEQYV.

Written as DNA, the CDR3 is TGCGCCAGCAGCTTGGACAGGGATCATGGCTACACCTTC. Residues: CASSLDRDHGYTF. The chain is built from TRBV5-1 and TRBJ1-2, with a tentative D call TRBD1 (6 bases). Germline CDR1 and CDR2: SGHRS and YFSETQ. The CDR3 length is 13 residues. V was clipped by 0 bases and J by 6 bases, with 9 bases between them. The full variable domain, completed using reference TRBV5-1 and TRBJ1-2, is KAGVTQTPRYLIKTRGQQVTLSCSPISGHRSVSWYQQTPGQGLQFLFEYFSETQRNKGNFPGRFSGRQFSNSRSEMNVSTLELGDSALYLCASSLDRDHGYTFGSGTRLTVV.

The CDR3 spells CASSFGEGAWTEAFF. Written as DNA, the CDR3 is TGTGCCAGCAGTTTTGGCGAGGGGGCATGGACTGAAGCTTTCTTT. The chain joins TRBV28 to TRBJ1-1; 7 nucleotides agree with TRBD1. J lost 5 bases, V lost 3 bases, and 9 bases had no gene match. CDR3 length: 15 residues. CDR1 is MDHEN and CDR2 is SYDVKM in the germline V gene.

This clone was picked up many times. The V call is TRBV9, the J call TRBJ1-6; D is perhaps TRBD1 (6 bases). The CDR3 runs 13 residues. The germline gives CDR1 SGDLS, CDR2 YYNGEE. Trimming removed 7 bases at V and 8 bases at J, with 13 bases between. CDR3 sequence reads: CASSNRVDSPLHF. The CDR3 nucleotides read TGTGCCAGCTCCAACAGGGTAGATTCACCCCTCCACTTT.